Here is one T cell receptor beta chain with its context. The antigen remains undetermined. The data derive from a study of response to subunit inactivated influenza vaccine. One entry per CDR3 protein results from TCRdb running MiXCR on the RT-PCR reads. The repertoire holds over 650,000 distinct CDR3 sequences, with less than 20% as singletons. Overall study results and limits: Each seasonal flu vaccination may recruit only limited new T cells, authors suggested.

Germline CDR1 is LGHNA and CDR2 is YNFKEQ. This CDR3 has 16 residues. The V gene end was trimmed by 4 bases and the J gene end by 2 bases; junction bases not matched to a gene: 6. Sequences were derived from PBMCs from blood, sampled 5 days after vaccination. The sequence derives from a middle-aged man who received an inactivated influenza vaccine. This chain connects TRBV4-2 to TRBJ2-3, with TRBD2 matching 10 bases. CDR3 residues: CASSPLLAGHTDTQYF. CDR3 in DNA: TGTGCCAGCAGCCCCCTACTAGCGGGGCACACAGATACGCAGTATTTT.